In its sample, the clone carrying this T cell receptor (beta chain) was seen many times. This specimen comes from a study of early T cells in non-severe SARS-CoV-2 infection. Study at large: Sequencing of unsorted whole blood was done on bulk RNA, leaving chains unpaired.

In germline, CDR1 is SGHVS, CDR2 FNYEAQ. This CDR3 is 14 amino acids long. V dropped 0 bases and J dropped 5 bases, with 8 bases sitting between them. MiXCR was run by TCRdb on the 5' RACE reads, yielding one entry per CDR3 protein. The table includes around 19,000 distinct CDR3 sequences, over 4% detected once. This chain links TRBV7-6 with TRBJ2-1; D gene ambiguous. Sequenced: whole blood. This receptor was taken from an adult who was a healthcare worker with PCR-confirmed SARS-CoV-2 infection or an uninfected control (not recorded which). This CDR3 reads CASSLAPTDNEQFF. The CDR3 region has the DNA TGTGCCAGCAGCTTAGCCCCGACTGACAATGAGCAGTTCTTC.